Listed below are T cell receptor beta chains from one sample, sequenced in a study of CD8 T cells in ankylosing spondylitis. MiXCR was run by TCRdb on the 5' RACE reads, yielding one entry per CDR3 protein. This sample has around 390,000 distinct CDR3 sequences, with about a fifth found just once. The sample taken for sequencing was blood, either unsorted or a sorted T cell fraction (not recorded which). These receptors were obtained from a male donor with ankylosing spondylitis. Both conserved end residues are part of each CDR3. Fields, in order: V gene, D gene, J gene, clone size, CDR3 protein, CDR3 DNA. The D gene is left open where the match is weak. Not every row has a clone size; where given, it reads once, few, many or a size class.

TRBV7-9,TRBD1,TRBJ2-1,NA,CASLRDSYNEQFF,TGTGCCAGCCTCCGGGACAGTTACAATGAGCAGTTCTTC
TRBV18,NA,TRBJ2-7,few,CASSPGAESYEQYF,TGTGCCAGCTCACCCGGGGCAGAGTCCTACGAGCAGTACTTC
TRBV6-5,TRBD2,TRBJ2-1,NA,CASSYTWTSGSRNEQFF,TGTGCCAGCAGTTACACTTGGACTAGCGGGAGTCGCAATGAGCAGTTCTTC
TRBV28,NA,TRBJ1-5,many,CASLGHKGNQPQHF,TGTGCCAGCCTAGGGCATAAGGGCAATCAGCCCCAGCATTTT
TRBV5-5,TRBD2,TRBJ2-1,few,CASSRLADNEQFF,TGTGCCAGCAGCCGACTAGCGGACAATGAGCAGTTCTTC
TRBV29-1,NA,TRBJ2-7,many,CSVKGELYEQYF,TGCAGCGTTAAAGGGGAGTTGTACGAGCAGTACTTC
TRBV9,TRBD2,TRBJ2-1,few,CASSVGLAVSYNEQFF,TGTGCCAGCAGCGTAGGGCTAGCGGTGTCCTACAATGAGCAGTTCTTC
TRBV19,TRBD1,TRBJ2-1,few,CASIDRGRGEEQFF,TGTGCCAGTATCGACAGGGGGCGAGGTGAAGAGCAGTTCTTC
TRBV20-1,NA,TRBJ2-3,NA,CSAPGQFGTDTQYF,TGCAGTGCACCTGGACAGTTTGGCACAGATACGCAGTATTTT
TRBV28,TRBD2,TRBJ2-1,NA,CASSQGGTSDANEQFF,TGTGCCAGCAGTCAGGGGGGGACTAGCGACGCGAATGAGCAGTTCTTC
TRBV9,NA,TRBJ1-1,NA,CASSVAVDTEAFF,TGTGCCAGCAGCGTAGCTGTCGACACTGAAGCTTTCTTT
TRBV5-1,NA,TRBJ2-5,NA,CASSETDRIQETQYF,TGCGCCAGCAGCGAAACGGACCGCATCCAAGAGACCCAGTACTTC
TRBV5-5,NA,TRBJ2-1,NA,CASSFDQPSYNEQFF,TGTGCCAGCAGCTTCGACCAGCCCTCCTACAATGAGCAGTTCTTC
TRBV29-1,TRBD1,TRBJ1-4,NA,CSGSITGAREKLFF,TGCAGCGGCTCCATCACAGGGGCTCGGGAAAAACTGTTTTTT
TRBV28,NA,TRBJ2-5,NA,CASSLWGRPGEETQYF,TGTGCCAGCAGTTTATGGGGCAGACCGGGAGAAGAGACCCAGTACTTC
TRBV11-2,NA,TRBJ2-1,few,CASSSGPSSFGEQFF,TGTGCCAGCAGTTCCGGCCCGTCCTCCTTCGGGGAGCAGTTCTTC
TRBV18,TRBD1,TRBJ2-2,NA,CASSRQGSNTGELFF,TGTGCCAGCTCACGACAGGGTTCGAACACCGGGGAGCTGTTTTTT
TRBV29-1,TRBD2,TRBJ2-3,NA,CSVSEGRADTQYF,TGCAGCGTTTCCGAGGGGAGGGCAGATACGCAGTATTTT
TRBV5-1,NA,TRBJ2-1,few,CASSLREYEQFF,TGCGCCAGCAGCTTGCGGGAGTATGAGCAGTTCTTC
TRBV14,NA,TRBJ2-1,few,CASSQNQLGEQFF,TGTGCCAGCAGCCAAAATCAGTTGGGTGAGCAGTTCTTC
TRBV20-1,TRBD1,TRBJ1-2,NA,CSARGQAYGYTF,TGCAGTGCTAGGGGACAGGCCTATGGCTACACCTTC
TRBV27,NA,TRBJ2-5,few,CASSKFVRAPPLQETQYF,TGTGCCAGCAGTAAATTTGTAAGGGCACCTCCCCTCCAAGAGACCCAGTACTTC
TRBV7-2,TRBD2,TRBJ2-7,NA,CASSSPRSGRLYEQYF,TGTGCCAGCAGCTCCCCGCGTAGCGGGAGACTCTACGAGCAGTACTTC
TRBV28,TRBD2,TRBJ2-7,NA,CASRDTSGVSYEQYF,TGTGCCAGCCGTGATACTAGCGGGGTGTCCTACGAGCAGTACTTC
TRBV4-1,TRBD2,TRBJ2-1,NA,CASSHERGGSEQFF,TGCGCCAGCAGCCATGAGCGGGGCGGGAGTGAGCAGTTCTTC
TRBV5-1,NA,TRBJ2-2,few,CASSLQGSYTGELFF,TGCGCCAGCAGCTTGCAGGGGTCTTACACCGGGGAGCTGTTTTTT
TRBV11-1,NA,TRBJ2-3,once,CASSWGPGATESTDTQYF,TGTGCCAGCAGCTGGGGACCGGGAGCGACGGAGAGCACAGATACGCAGTATTTT
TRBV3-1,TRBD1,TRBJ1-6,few,CASSQGTGHDSPLHF,TGTGCCAGCAGCCAAGGGACAGGGCATGATTCACCCCTCCACTTT
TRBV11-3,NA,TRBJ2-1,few,CASSLGLGYRYNEQFF,TGTGCCAGCAGCTTAGGACTAGGGTATCGGTACAATGAGCAGTTCTTC
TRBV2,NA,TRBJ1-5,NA,CASKVDGNQPQHF,TGTGCCAGCAAGGTTGACGGCAATCAGCCCCAGCATTTT
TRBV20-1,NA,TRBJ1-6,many,CSASKGPYNSPLHF,TGCAGTGCTAGCAAAGGCCCCTATAATTCACCCCTCCACTTT
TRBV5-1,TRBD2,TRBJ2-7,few,CASSRVTSGRYEQYF,TGCGCCAGCAGCCGGGTGACTAGCGGGAGGTACGAGCAGTACTTC
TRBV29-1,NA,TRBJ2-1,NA,CSVEDGQSEQFF,TGCAGCGTTGAAGATGGGCAGTCTGAGCAGTTCTTC
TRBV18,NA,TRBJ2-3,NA,CASSPLLPDTQYF,TGTGCCAGCTCACCCCTACTTCCAGATACGCAGTATTTT
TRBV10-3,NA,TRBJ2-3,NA,CAIKRDADTQYF,TGTGCCATCAAAAGGGACGCAGATACGCAGTATTTT
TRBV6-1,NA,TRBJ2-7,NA,CASSEALGGNEQYF,TGTGCCAGCAGTGAAGCGCTTGGGGGAAACGAGCAGTACTTC
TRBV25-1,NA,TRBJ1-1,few,CASRGEIDRSTEAFF,TGTGCCAGCAGGGGGGAGATAGACAGATCCACTGAAGCTTTCTTT
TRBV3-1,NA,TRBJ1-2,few,CASSPGPDGSGYTF,TGTGCCAGCAGCCCCGGACCAGATGGATCTGGCTACACCTTC
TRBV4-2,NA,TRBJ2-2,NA,CASSQEGRRVDTGELFF,TGTGCCAGCAGCCAAGAAGGTCGGCGGGTGGACACCGGGGAGCTGTTTTTT
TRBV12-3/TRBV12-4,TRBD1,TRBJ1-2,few,CASSFGAGGRYGYTF,TGTGCCAGCAGTTTCGGGGCAGGGGGACGTTATGGCTACACCTTC
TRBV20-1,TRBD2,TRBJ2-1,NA,CSARDPGGSSYNEQFF,TGCAGTGCTAGAGATCCAGGCGGGAGCTCCTACAATGAGCAGTTCTTC
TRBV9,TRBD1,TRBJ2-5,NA,CASSVRGTGEETQYF,TGTGCCAGCAGCGTACGTGGGACAGGCGAAGAGACCCAGTACTTC
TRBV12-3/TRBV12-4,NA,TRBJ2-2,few,CASTGEGPGELFF,TGTGCCAGCACAGGGGAAGGTCCCGGGGAGCTGTTTTTT
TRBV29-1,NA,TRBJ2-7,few,CSVGDSYEQYF,TGCAGCGTTGGGGACTCCTACGAGCAGTACTTC
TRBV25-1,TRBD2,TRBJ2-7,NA,CASSELAGGLGEQYF,TGTGCCAGCAGTGAATTAGCGGGAGGGCTTGGCGAGCAGTACTTC
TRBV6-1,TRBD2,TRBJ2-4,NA,CASKLSGTAKNIQYF,TGTGCCAGCAAGCTTAGCGGGACGGCCAAAAACATTCAGTACTTC
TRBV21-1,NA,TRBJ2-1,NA,CASSKGWETRVRNEQFF,TGTGCCAGCAGCAAAGGATGGGAGACTAGAGTGAGGAATGAGCAGTTCTTC
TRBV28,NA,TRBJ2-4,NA,CASSSTPAKNIQYF,TGTGCCAGCAGTTCGACACCAGCCAAAAACATTCAGTACTTC
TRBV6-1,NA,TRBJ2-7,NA,CASSERGVGAYEQYF,TGTGCCAGCAGTGAAAGGGGAGTCGGCGCCTACGAGCAGTACTTC